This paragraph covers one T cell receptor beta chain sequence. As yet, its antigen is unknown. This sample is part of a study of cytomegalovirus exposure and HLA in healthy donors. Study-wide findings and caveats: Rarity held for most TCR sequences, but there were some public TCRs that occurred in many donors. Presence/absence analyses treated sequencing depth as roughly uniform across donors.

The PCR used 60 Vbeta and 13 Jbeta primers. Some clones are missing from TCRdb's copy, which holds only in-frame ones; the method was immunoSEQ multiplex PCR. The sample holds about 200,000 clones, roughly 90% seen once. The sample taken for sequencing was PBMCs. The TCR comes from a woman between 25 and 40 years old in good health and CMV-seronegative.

CDR3 in amino acids: CATQRQEEGETQYF. The CDR3 nucleotides are TGTGCCACCCAACGGCAGGAGGAAGGAGAGACCCAGTACTTC. The chain uses TRBV5-4 and TRBJ2-5, with D tentatively TRBD2 (5 bases). CDR1 and CDR2 from the germline V gene are SGHNT and YYREEE (reference sequence). V was cut by 9 bases and J by 4 bases, with 19 bases left in between. The length of the CDR3 is 14 residues.